The 9 T cell receptor beta chains reported below all come from one sample, sequenced in a study of T cells in tuberculosis. Profiling relied on immunoSEQ multiplex PCR, and the TCRdb table lists in-frame clones only, not all of them. The sample consists of around 38,000 clones, around 96% of them appearing once. Input material: PBMCs. All receptors derive from a donor aged 10-29 years with latent tuberculosis or without tuberculosis infection.

The CDR3 nucleotides are TGTGCCAGCAGCTTAGCAGCCGTAGCGGGGGGCTACAATGAGCAGTTCTTC. Translation: CASSLAAVAGGYNEQFF. The gene calls are TRBV7-8 and TRBJ2-1; 10 bases line up with TRBD2. J was trimmed by 3 bases and V by 0 bases; bases with no gene match: 5. CDR3 length: 17 residues. Germline CDR1 reads SGHVS; CDR2 reads FQNEAQ.

This clone was seen just once. The V call is TRBV4-1, the J call TRBJ1-1; 8 positions match TRBD1. V lost 2 bases to trimming and J lost 7 bases; unmatched junction nucleotides: 6. Germline CDR1 MGHRA, CDR2 YSYEKL. This CDR3 has 14 residues. CDR3 nucleotide sequence: TGCGCCAGCAGCCAATCCGGGACAGGAATTGAAGCTTTCTTT. Translating it yields CASSQSGTGIEAFF.

This clone was found once. The chain has TRBV28 and TRBJ1-5; 12 bases map to TRBD1. Per the germline V gene, CDR1 is MDHEN and CDR2 is SYDVKM. The CDR3 sequence is 16 residues long. Trimming at V came to 4 bases and at J to 6 bases, leaving 7 bases not matched to a gene. The CDR3 region has the DNA TGTGCCAGCAGTTCCTTGGGACAGGGGGCCGGTCAGCCCCAGCATTTT. As protein: CASSSLGQGAGQPQHF.

The J gene is TRBJ2-3, the V gene TRBV9, with D maybe TRBD2 (7 bases). The CDR3 covers 15 residues. The germline V gene encodes CDR1 SGDLS and CDR2 YYNGEE. V gave up 4 bases and J gave up 4 bases, with 16 bases separating them. The CDR3 region is CASSHSPGGPDTQYF. Written as DNA, the CDR3 is TGTGCCAGCAGCCATAGCCCGGGGGGCCCAGATACGCAGTATTTT.

The chain employs TRBV27 and TRBJ1-1, with a possible D match to TRBD1 (6 bases). The CDR3 sequence is 17 residues long. Germline values: CDR1 MNHEY, CDR2 SMNVEV (reference sequence). The V gene lost 6 bases and the J gene lost 5 bases, with 25 bases spanning the gap. The CDR3 nucleotides are TGTGCCAGCAGCTCTCTCCTCCTCTGGGGGCGCGAGACTGAAGCTTTCTTT. This gives the protein CASSSLLLWGRETEAFF.

The chain combines TRBV28 with TRBJ1-2, with 10 bases lining up with TRBD1. The CDR3 covers 16 residues. In germline, CDR1 is MDHEN, CDR2 SYDVKM. V was pared by 5 bases and J by 0 bases, with 6 bases of the junction left unmatched. CDR3: CASSPGTGDPNYGYTF. DNA for the CDR3: TGTGCCAGCAGTCCCGGGACAGGGGACCCTAACTATGGCTACACCTTC.

This chain uses TRBV9 with TRBJ2-3; D remains ambiguous. V shed 0 bases and J shed 4 bases, with 3 bases lying between them. Germline-derived CDR1 and CDR2 are SGDLS and YYNGEE. The length of the CDR3 is 12 residues. The DNA for the CDR3 is TGTGCCAGCAGCGTAGGAGCAGATACGCAGTATTTT. Its translation: CASSVGADTQYF.

V and J are TRBV18 and TRBJ2-7; 12 bases are a match to TRBD2. The CDR3 is 14 amino acids. J gave up 5 bases and V 5 bases, and 4 bases lay outside the gene matches. Germline V CDR1 and CDR2: KGHSH, LQKENI. This CDR3 reads CASSSRTSGDEQYF. The DNA for the CDR3 is TGTGCCAGCTCATCTCGGACTAGCGGGGACGAGCAGTACTTC.

This chain uses TRBV4-3 with TRBJ1-2; D remains ambiguous. Germline CDR1 is LGHNA and CDR2 is YSLEER. V was trimmed by 4 bases and J by 0 bases, leaving 12 bases between them. The CDR3 is 15 amino acids. The CDR3 spells CASSLSRSSNYGYTF. The CDR3 bases are TGCGCCAGCAGCCTCTCTCGGAGTTCTAACTATGGCTACACCTTC.